This T cell receptor beta chain stems from a study of human T cells and chemical hapten exposure. For the study at large: There were per-sample TCR yield variations, arising mainly from small pooled library volume differences.

V dropped 4 bases and J dropped 1 base, with 17 bases sitting between them. Germline values: CDR1 SGHTA, CDR2 FQGNSA. The CDR3 has 17 residues. Time point here: patch test 1, 2 weeks after DPC sensitization. Documented treatment: therapeutic diphenylcyclopropenone sensitization with weekly scalp DPC. TCRdb fed the RACE reads into MiXCR, producing one record per CDR3 protein. The sample yields approximately 110,000 distinct CDR3 sequences, approximately 10% seen once. This clonotype was picked up a small number of times. Sequencing used whole blood, obtained in connection with sensitization to the hapten diphenylcyclopropenone (DPC). The TCR was taken from a woman in her thirties or forties with alopecia areata. Some clones in this sample may be carry-over from other donors' samples. The chain links TRBV7-2 to TRBJ2-1; unclear D gene. CDR3 in amino acids: CASSSLSQATSYNEQFF. In DNA, the CDR3 is TGTGCCAGCAGCTCGTTGAGCCAGGCTACTTCCTACAATGAGCAGTTCTTC. Full variable domain (missing parts from reference TRBV7-2 and TRBJ2-1): GAGVSQSPSNKVTEKGKDVELRCDPISGHTALYWYRQSLGQGLEFLIYFQGNSAPDKSGLPSDRFSAERTGGSVSTLTIQRTQQEDSAVYLCASSSLSQATSYNEQFFGPGTRLTVL.